The 10 T cell receptor beta chains below all came from one sample that was sequenced in a study of OX40 agonist ivuxolimab in advanced cancers. Using immunoSEQ multiplex PCR, the repertoire was profiled, and TCRdb retains in-frame clones only, with some absent. In the table there are 42,000 or so clones, 89% of which are singletons. Material: CD4+ or CD8+ T cells sorted from blood, obtained in a trial of the OX40 agonist ivuxolimab. These receptors came from an adult with an advanced solid tumor such as melanoma, head and neck, liver or kidney cancer.

This rearrangement joins TRBV19 to TRBJ1-3; TRBD1 might be the D (5 bases). CDR1 LNHDA and CDR2 SQIVND come from the germline V gene (reference sequence). The CDR3 is 13 amino acids. V was trimmed by 9 bases and J by 0 bases, leaving 9 bases between them. The CDR3, as DNA: TGTGCCAGCCGCCAGGGCTCTGGAAACACCATATATTTT. It translates to CASRQGSGNTIYF.

The rearrangement joins TRBV7-8 to TRBJ1-2, with 12 bases aligning to TRBD1. The CDR3 loop spans 15 amino acids. The germline CDR1 and CDR2 sequences are SGHVS and FQNEAQ. J gave up 4 bases and V 4 bases, and 4 bases lay outside the gene matches. The CDR3 nucleotides are TGTGCCAGCAGCTGGGGGACAGGGGGCGGCTATGGCTACACCTTC. Translation: CASSWGTGGGYGYTF.

The chain has TRBV10-3 and TRBJ1-1, with unresolved D. This CDR3 contains 13 residues. V gave up 11 bases and J gave up 1 base, with 14 bases separating them. The germline CDR1 and CDR2 sequences are ENHRY and SYGVKD. Here the CDR3 reads CAVRGRPNTEAFF. CDR3 sequence (DNA): TGTGCCGTGAGAGGCAGGCCGAACACTGAAGCTTTCTTT.

The chain carries TRBV7-2 and TRBJ1-6, with D tentatively TRBD1 (5 bases). This CDR3 is 19 amino acids long. The germline V gene has CDR1 SGHTA and CDR2 FQGNSA. Trimming stripped 1 base from V and 7 bases from J, with 23 bases between. CDR3 amino acids: CASSLVGGGTHGYNSPLHF. In DNA, the CDR3 is TGTGCCAGCAGCTTAGTTGGGGGGGGAACCCACGGCTACAATTCACCCCTCCACTTT.

The CDR3 is CASIQVAEAFF. CDR3 sequence (DNA): TGTGCCAGCATACAAGTAGCTGAAGCTTTCTTT. The V call is TRBV6-1, the J call TRBJ1-1, with D uncertain. Germline loops: CDR1 MNHNS, CDR2 SASEGT. V lost 7 bases to trimming and J lost 6 bases, with 9 bases between them. The CDR3 has 11 residues.

The V and J genes are TRBV5-6 and TRBJ2-5; D assignment may be TRBD1 or TRBD2 (5 bases each). The closer fit of TRBJ2-7 to the DNA end suggests the J call may be wrong. CDR1 and CDR2 (germline): SGHDT, YYEEEE. There are 14 residues in the CDR3. The CDR3 loop is CASSFGTSTYEQYF. CDR3 DNA: TGTGCCAGCAGCTTCGGGACCTCGACCTACGAGCAGTACTTC.

Regarding this clone: Different DNA sequences within this sample yield the same CDR3. V gene TRBV6-1 combines with J gene TRBJ2-1; the match to TRBD1 covers 7 bases. The CDR3 covers 15 residues. Trimming at V came to 4 bases and at J to 2 bases, leaving 5 bases not matched to a gene. The germline V gene has CDR1 MNHNS and CDR2 SASEGT. The CDR3 is CASSARQGPYNEQFF. The CDR3 bases are TGTGCCAGCAGTGCTAGACAGGGCCCCTACAATGAGCAGTTCTTC.

The CDR3 coding sequence is TGTGCCAGCAGCCCCCTTCTCGGGCCCTACGAGCAGTACTTC. This translates into CASSPLLGPYEQYF. The rearrangement joins TRBV7-2 to TRBJ2-7; D gene uncertain. Trimming removed 5 bases at V and 2 bases at J, with 13 bases between. The CDR3 totals 14 residues. The V gene's germline CDR1 is SGHTA and CDR2 FQGNSA. The full variable domain, rest sourced from reference TRBV7-2 and TRBJ2-7, is GAGVSQSPSNKVTEKGKDVELRCDPISGHTALYWYRQSLGQGLEFLIYFQGNSAPDKSGLPSDRFSAERTGGSVSTLTIQRTQQEDSAVYLCASSPLLGPYEQYFGPGTRLTVT.

The genes are TRBV5-1 and TRBJ1-1, with D possibly TRBD1 on 6 matching bases. Germline V gene lookup returns CDR1 SGHRS and CDR2 YFSETQ. The V end lost 8 bases, the J end lost 6 bases, and 26 bases lay between the germline ends. This CDR3 spans 16 amino acids. The CDR3 DNA sequence: TGCGCCAGTACAGATGAGGACAGTACCGGGAGGTCTGAAGCTTTCTTT. Amino acid sequence: CASTDEDSTGRSEAFF. Drawing the rest from reference TRBV5-1 and TRBJ1-1, the complete variable domain is KAGVTQTPRYLIKTRGQQVTLSCSPISGHRSVSWYQQTPGQGLQFLFEYFSETQRNKGNFPGRFSGRQFSNSRSEMNVSTLELGDSALYLCASTDEDSTGRSEAFFGQGTRLTVV.

V and J are TRBV14 and TRBJ2-1, with D unresolved. Per germline, CDR1 SGHDN and CDR2 FVKESK. Trimming pared 0 bases from V and 2 bases from J, leaving 8 bases between. The CDR3 totals 15 residues. In nucleotides, the CDR3 is TGTGCCAGCAGCCAAGAGCGGTACCCCTACAATGAGCAGTTCTTC. As protein: CASSQERYPYNEQFF.